This paragraph reports one T cell receptor (beta chain). In the original workflow: For nucleated cells, counts were estimated from reference gene primer amplification. TCRdb's copy holds only in-frame clones and misses some; the assay was immunoSEQ multiplex PCR. That table gives V, J and clone size, and the DNA gave D and trimming. The sample records 650,000 to 800,000 clones, around 89% being singletons. These data originate in a study of blood T cell repertoires in COVID-19. Overall study context: There were acute and convalescent COVID-19 samples, and they came from the United States, Italy and Spain. T cells, B-cell-depleted T cells, or PBMCs provided the cDNA or gDNA that served as material.

The sequenced sample was peripheral blood. This TCR was recovered from a woman in her late teens or twenties with acute or convalescent COVID-19.

CDR3 loop: CASSYMTGQAFF. DNA of the CDR3: TGTGCCAGCAGTTATATGACAGGGCAAGCTTTCTTT. The J gene is TRBJ1-1, the V gene TRBV6-2 or TRBV6-3; 7 bases line up with TRBD1. V shed 3 bases, J shed 9 bases, and the junction held 4 bases outside the gene matches. Germline CDR1 is MNHEY and CDR2 is SVGEGT. The CDR3 is made up of 12 amino acids.